The clone carrying this T cell receptor (beta chain) was seen at least ten times. These data belong to a study of CD8+CD57+ T cells in acquired aplastic anemia. Overall study context: DNA recovered from sorted CD4+ and CD8+ cells had a mean of approximately 3 ug.

The germline V gene encodes CDR1 SGHKS and CDR2 YYEKEE (reference sequence). This CDR3 is 14 amino acids long. J lost 4 bases, V lost 4 bases, and 7 bases had no gene match. Patients chosen for sequencing had CD8+CD57+ cells that had expanded, as shown by flow cytometry. The template used for profiling TCR beta VDJ and CDR3 was genomic DNA. TCRdb reanalysed the reads using MiXCR and keeps one entry per CDR3 protein. The repertoire holds 120,000 or so distinct CDR3 sequences, with almost 40% as singletons. This TCR was recovered from a human donor with aplastic anemia. The genes are TRBV5-5 and TRBJ1-1, with TRBD1 identical over 7 bases. Sequencing was carried out using sorted CD4+, CD8+, or CD8+CD57+ T cells (not recorded which) from PBMCs. CDR3 sequence (DNA): TGTGCCAGCAGCCTAACGACAGGGTTCACTGAAGCTTTCTTT. It is translated as CASSLTTGFTEAFF. Based on the CDR3 plus reference TRBV5-5 and TRBJ1-1, the full variable domain is DAGVTQSPTHLIKTRGQQVTLRCSPISGHKSVSWYQQVLGQGPQFIFQYYEKEERGRGNFPDRFSARQFPNYSSELNVNALLLGDSALYLCASSLTTGFTEAFFGQGTRLTVV.